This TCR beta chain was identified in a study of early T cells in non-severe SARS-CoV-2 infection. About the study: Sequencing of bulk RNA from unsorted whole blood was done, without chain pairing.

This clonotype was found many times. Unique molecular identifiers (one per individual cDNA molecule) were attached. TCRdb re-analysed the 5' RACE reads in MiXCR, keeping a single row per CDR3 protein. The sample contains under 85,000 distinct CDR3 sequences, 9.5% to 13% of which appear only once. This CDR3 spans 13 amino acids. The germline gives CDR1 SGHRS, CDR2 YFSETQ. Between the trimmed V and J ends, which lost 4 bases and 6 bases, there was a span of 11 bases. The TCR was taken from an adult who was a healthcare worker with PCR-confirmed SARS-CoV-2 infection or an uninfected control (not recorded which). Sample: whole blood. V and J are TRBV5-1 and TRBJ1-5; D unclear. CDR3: CASSLHLGQPQHF. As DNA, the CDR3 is TGCGCCAGCAGCCTACACCTCGGTCAGCCCCAGCATTTT.